A single T cell receptor beta chain is shown here with its context. The data were taken from a study of OX40 agonist ivuxolimab in advanced cancers. Exclusion of a patient followed from autoimmune disease history or systemic immunosuppression. After removal of 6 bases from V and 3 bases from J, the junction contained 4 bases not matched to a gene. CDR1 and CDR2 (germline): SQVTM, ANQGSEA. The CDR3 extends over 13 amino acids. Some clones are missing from TCRdb's copy, which holds only in-frame ones; the method was immunoSEQ multiplex PCR. The table lists under 85,000 clones, around 87% of them singletons, with around 0.23% in the top ten.

Sequenced here: CD4+ or CD8+ T cells sorted from blood, sampled in a trial of the OX40 agonist ivuxolimab. The sequence came from an adult with an advanced solid tumor such as melanoma, head and neck, liver or kidney cancer. This chain links TRBV29-1 with TRBJ2-7, with TRBD2 identical over 11 bases. Here the CDR3 reads CSVSGTSGYEQYF. In DNA form, the CDR3 reads TGCAGCGTCAGTGGGACTAGCGGCTACGAGCAGTACTTC.